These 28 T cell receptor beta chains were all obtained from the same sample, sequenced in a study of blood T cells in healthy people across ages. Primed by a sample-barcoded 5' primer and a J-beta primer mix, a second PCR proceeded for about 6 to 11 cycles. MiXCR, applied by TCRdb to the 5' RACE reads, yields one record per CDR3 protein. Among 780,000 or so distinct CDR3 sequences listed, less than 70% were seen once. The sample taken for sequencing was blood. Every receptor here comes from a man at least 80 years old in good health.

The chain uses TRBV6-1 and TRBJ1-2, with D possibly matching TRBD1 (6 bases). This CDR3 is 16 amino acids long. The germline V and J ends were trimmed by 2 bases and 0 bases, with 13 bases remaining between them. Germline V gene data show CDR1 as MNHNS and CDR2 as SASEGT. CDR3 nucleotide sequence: TGTGCCAGCAGTGAATGGGGGCAGCTGCCTAACTATGGCTACACCTTC. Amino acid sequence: CASSEWGQLPNYGYTF.

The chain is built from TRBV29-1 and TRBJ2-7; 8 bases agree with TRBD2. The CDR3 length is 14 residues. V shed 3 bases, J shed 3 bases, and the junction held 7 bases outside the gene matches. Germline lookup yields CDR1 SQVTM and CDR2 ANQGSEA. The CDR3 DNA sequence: TGCAGCGTTGATGGGGCTAGCGGGTTCTACGAGCAGTACTTC. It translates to CSVDGASGFYEQYF.

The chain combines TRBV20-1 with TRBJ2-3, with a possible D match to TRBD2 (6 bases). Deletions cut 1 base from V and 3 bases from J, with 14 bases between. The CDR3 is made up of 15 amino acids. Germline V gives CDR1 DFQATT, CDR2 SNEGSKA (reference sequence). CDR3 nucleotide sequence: TGCAGTGCTAGAGCCTCGGCGGGATGGACAGATACGCAGTATTTT. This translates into CSARASAGWTDTQYF.

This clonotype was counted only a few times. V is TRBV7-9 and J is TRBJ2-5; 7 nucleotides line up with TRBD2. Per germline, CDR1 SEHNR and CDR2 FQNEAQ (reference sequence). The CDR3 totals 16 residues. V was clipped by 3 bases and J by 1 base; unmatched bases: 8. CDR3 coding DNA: TGTGCCAGCAGCTTCGGCGGGAGCGGGCCCCAAGAGACCCAGTACTTC. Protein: CASSFGGSGPQETQYF.

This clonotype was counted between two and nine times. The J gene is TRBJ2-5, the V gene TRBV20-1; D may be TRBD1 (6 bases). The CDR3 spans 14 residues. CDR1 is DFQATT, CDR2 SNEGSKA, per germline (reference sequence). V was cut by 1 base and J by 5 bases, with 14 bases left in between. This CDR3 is CSARGPTGQETQYF. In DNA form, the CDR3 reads TGCAGTGCTAGAGGCCCCACAGGGCAGGAGACCCAGTACTTC.

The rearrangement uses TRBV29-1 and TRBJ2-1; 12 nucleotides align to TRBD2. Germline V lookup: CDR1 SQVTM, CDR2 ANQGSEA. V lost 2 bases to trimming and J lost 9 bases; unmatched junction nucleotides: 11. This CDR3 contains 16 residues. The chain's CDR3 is CSVERTPLAGGGEQFF. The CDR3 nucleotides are TGCAGCGTTGAAAGAACCCCGCTAGCGGGAGGGGGTGAGCAGTTCTTC.

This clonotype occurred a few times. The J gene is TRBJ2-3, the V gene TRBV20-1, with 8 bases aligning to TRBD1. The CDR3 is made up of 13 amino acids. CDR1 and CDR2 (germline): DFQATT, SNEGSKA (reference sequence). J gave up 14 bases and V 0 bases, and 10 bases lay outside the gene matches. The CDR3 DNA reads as TGCAGTGCTAGAGATGGACAGGGTAAATACGCGTATTTT. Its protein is CSARDGQGKYAYF.

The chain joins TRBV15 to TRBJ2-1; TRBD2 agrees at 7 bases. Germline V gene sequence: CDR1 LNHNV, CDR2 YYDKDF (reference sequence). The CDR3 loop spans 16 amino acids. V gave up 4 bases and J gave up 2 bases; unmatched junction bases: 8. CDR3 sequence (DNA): TGTGCCACCAGCACAGACCTAGCGGCGCCCTACAATGAGCAGTTCTTC. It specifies CATSTDLAAPYNEQFF. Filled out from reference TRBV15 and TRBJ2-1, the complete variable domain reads DAMVIQNPRYQVTQFGKPVTLSCSQTLNHNVMYWYQQKSSQAPKLLFHYYDKDFNNEADTPDNFQSRRPNTSFCFLDIRSPGLGDTAMYLCATSTDLAAPYNEQFFGPGTRLTVL.

This CDR3 reads CASSPRDRAGANEQFF. The CDR3 DNA reads TGTGCCAGCTCACCCAGGGACAGAGCGGGGGCTAATGAGCAGTTCTTC. This chain links TRBV18 with TRBJ2-1; TRBD2 might be the D (8 bases). This CDR3 contains 16 residues. V was pared by 3 bases and J by 7 bases, with 19 bases between. Germline loops: CDR1 KGHSH, CDR2 LQKENI.

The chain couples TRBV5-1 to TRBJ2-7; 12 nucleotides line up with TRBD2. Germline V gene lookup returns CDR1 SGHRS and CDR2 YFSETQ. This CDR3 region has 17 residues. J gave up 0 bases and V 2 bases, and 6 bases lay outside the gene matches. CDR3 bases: TGCGCCAGCAGCTTCGGACTAGCGGGACCATTCTCCTACGAGCAGTACTTC. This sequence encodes CASSFGLAGPFSYEQYF.

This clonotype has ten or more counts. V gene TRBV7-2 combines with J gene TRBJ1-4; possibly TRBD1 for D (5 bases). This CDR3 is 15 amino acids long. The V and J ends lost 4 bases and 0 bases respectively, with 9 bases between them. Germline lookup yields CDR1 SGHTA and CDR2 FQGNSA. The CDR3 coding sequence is TGTGCCAGCAGCTCGACAGCTGCAACTAATGAAAAACTGTTTTTT. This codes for CASSSTAATNEKLFF.

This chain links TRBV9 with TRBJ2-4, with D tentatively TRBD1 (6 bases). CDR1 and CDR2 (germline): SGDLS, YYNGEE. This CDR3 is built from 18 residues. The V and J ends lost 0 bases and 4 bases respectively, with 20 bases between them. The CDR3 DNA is TGTGCCAGCAGCGTAGATCTCTCAGGACAGCCTTCGAAAAACATTCAGTACTTC. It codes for CASSVDLSGQPSKNIQYF.

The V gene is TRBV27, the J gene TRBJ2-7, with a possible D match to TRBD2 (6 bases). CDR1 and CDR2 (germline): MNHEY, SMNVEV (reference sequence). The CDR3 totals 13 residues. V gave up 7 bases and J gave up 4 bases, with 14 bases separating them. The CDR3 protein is CASTRAGKYEQYF. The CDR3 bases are TGTGCCAGCACTCGGGCGGGGAAGTACGAGCAGTACTTC.

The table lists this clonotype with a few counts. The DNA for the CDR3 is TGTGCCAGTGGCGGCGGGAGGGCTAAAAACATTCAGTACTTC. Protein sequence: CASGGGRAKNIQYF. J is TRBJ2-4 and V is TRBV28; 9 bases map to TRBD2. In germline, CDR1 is MDHEN, CDR2 SYDVKM. The V and J ends lost 9 bases and 4 bases, in that order; junction bases with no gene match: 7. The CDR3 totals 14 residues.

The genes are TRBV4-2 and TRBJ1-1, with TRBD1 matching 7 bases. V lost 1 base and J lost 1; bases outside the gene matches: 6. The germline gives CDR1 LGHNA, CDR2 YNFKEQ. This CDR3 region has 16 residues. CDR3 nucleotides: TGTGCCAGCAGCCAAGGACAGGGTGAGGCGAACACTGAAGCTTTCTTT. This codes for CASSQGQGEANTEAFF.

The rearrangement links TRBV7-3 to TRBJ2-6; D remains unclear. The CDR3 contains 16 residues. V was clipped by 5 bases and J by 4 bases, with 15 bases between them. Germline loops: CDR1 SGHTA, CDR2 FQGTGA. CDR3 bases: TGTGCCAGCAGCCAAATAGCTAGAACCGGGGCCAACGTCCTGACTTTC. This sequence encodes CASSQIARTGANVLTF.

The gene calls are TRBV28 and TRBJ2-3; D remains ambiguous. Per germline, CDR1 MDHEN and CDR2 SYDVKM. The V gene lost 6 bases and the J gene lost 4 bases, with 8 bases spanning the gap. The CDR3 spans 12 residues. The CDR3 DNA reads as TGTGCCAGCAGCCAGTCGCCAGATACGCAGTATTTT. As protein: CASSQSPDTQYF.

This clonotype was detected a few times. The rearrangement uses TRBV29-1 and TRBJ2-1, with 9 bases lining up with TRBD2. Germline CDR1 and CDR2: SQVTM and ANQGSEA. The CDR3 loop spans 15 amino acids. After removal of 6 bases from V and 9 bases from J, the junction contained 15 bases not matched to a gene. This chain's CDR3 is CSVGILGGGRGEQFF. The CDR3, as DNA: TGCAGCGTCGGGATTCTAGGCGGCGGGAGGGGTGAGCAGTTCTTC.

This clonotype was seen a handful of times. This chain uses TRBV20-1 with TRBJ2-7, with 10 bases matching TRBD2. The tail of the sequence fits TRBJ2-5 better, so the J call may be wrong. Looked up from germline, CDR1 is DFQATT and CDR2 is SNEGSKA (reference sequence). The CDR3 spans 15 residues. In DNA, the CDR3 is TGCAGTGCTAGTTTGGCTAGCGGGAGAGGGGAGACCCAGTACTTC. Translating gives CSASLASGRGETQYF.

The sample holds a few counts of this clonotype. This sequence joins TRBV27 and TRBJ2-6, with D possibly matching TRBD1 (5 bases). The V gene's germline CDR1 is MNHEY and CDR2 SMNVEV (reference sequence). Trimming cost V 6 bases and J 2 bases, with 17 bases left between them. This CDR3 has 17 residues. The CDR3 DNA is TGTGCCAGCAGCCCCAGGGCCACTATCGCTGGGGCCAACGTCCTGACTTTC. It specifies CASSPRATIAGANVLTF.

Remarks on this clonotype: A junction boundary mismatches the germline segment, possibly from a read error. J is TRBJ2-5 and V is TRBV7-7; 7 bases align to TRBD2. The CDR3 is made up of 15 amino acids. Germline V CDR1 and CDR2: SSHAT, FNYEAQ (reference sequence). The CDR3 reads CASSLAGVLGETQYF. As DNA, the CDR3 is TGTGCTAGCAGCTTGGCGGGGGTGCTTGGGGAGACCCAGTACTTC.

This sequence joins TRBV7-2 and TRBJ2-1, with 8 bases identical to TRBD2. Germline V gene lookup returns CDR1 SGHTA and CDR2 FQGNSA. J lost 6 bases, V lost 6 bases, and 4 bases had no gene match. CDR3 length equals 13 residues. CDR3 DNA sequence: TGTGCCAGCAGTTGGGGACTAGGCAATGAGCAGTTCTTC. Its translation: CASSWGLGNEQFF.

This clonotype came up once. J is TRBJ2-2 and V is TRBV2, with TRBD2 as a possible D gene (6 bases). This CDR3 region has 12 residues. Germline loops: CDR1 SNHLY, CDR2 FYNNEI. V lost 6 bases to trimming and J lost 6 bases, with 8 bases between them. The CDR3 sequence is CASRGLSGELFF. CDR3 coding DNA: TGTGCCAGCAGGGGACTTTCCGGGGAGCTGTTTTTT.

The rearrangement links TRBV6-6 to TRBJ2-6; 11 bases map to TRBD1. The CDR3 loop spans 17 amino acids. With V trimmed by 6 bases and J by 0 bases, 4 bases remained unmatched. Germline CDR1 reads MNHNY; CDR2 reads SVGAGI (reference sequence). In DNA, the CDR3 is TGTGCCAGCAGCCGGGACAGGGGGGCCTCTGGGGCCAACGTCCTGACTTTC. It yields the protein CASSRDRGASGANVLTF.

This chain's CDR3 is CASSLESGHTEAFF. The CDR3 nucleotides are TGCGCCAGCAGCTTGGAGTCGGGGCACACTGAAGCTTTCTTT. V is TRBV5-1 and J is TRBJ1-1, with D perhaps TRBD1 (5 bases). The CDR3 consists of 14 residues. Trimming pared 0 bases from V and 3 bases from J, leaving 9 bases between. CDR1 SGHRS and CDR2 YFSETQ come from the germline V gene.

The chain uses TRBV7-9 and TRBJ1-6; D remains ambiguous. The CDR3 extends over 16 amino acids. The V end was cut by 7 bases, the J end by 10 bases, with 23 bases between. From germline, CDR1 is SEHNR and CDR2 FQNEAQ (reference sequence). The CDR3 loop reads CASTEGREFTGSPLHF. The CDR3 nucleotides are TGTGCCAGCACCGAAGGGCGAGAGTTCACGGGATCACCCCTCCACTTT.

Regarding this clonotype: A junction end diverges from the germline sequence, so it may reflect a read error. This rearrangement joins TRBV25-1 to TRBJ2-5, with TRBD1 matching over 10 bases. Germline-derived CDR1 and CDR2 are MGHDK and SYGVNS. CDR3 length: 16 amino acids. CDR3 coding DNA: TGTGCCGGCAGTGGGGGGACAGGGGTAGTAGGAGAGACCCAGTACTTC. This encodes CAGSGGTGVVGETQYF.

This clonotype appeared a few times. The CDR3 is CASAPSGSRGEQFF. The DNA for the CDR3 is TGCGCCAGTGCGCCCAGCGGGAGTAGGGGTGAGCAGTTCTTC. V gene TRBV5-1 combines with J gene TRBJ2-1, with 8 bases that match TRBD2. Germline V gives CDR1 SGHRS, CDR2 YFSETQ. Trimming at V came to 8 bases and at J to 9 bases, leaving 13 bases not matched to a gene. The CDR3 is 14 residues long.